This entry describes one T cell receptor beta chain. This clone occurred a few times. The specificity of this receptor is unknown. Per-base qualities were not stored, and no clone one base away is much larger. V has 4 bases trimmed and J has 2 bases trimmed; junction bases matching no gene number 5. As encoded in the germline V gene (reference sequence), CDR1 is SGHAT while CDR2 is FQDESV. The CDR3 numbers 15 residues from cysteine through phenylalanine. The kept DNA is CDR3 alone, 45 bases in frame from the first base. From each donor, a single peripheral blood sample of approximately 110 mL on average was drawn into heparinised tubes. A BD FACSAria II and a panel including CD45RO, CCR7, CD25, CD127, CD95 and CD27 were used to sort naive, central memory, regulatory and stem cell-like memory CD4+ T cells. Every sorted population had a purity above 98%. PBMCs were separated immediately by Lymphoprep density gradient centrifugation and were stained directly, without being cultured. Samples were stained and sorted in pairs, with one healthy donor and one patient per experiment, so that batch effects were minimized.

The record originates from a study of beta chain features in type 1 diabetes (dated by TCRdb to the late 2010s). Regarding the research as a whole: No differences in mean age, gender distribution, total cell number or subset yield were found between patients and healthy donors. A total of under 120,000,000 sorted cells were examined across all samples, and RNA yield correlated strongly with the number of cells per subset. In the study, TCRB repertoires of sorted circulating CD4+ T cell subsets from recently diagnosed type 1 diabetes patients were compared with those of matched healthy donors. Regulatory and stem cell-like memory subsets were isolated from only 8 patients and about 8 healthy donors, whereas naive and central memory subsets came from all 30 or so donors.

The High Capacity cDNA Reverse Transcription Kit was used to reverse transcribe all of the isolated RNA, meaning that expressed TCRB transcripts were what got sequenced. Naive, central memory and regulatory T cell samples underwent deep immunoSEQ sequencing, averaging approximately 3.3 million total reads per sample. Sorted cells were lysed in RLT buffer and RNA was extracted with DNase-treated RNeasy Micro or Mini kits, depending on cell number. To prevent cross-contamination, each cell subset was processed individually, whereas patient and healthy donor samples were processed jointly. The immunoSEQ multiplex PCR was used to amplify TCRB sequences from cDNA, yielding 87-bp fragments that span the CDR3 region. The amplicons were sequenced using the Illumina HiSeq platform. The authors processed their data as follows. PCR bias was computationally corrected using synthetic template baselines, reads within Hamming distance 2 were collapsed, and singletons that could not be merged were discarded. Reads were aligned against IMGT to assign V, D and J genes, CDR3 length and insertions or deletions at six rearrangement sites. Within each subset, clonotype counts were normalized to sorted cell number, after which true diversity and Gini coefficients were computed with the tcR R package. The overlap coefficient, calculated on TCRB nucleotide sequences, was used to measure repertoire sharing. Out-of-frame TCRB sequences from naive cells were analyzed to stand in for the pre-selection repertoire. TCRdb re-hosts the immuneACCESS table, in-frame sequences only. Its copies lack some clones; in the studies checked, an unresolved V gene accounts for under half of them, and the cause for the rest is not known. V, J and clone size were drawn from that table, and D and trimming were deduced from the DNA. For this sample there are hundreds of thousands of clones; approximately 14% appear just once. The ten largest clonotypes hold 0.017% of the sample.

Broad study findings and their caveats: Sequencing cDNA rather than genomic DNA could over-represent highly expressing activated cells, although activation and CD3 levels did not differ between groups. Type 1 diabetes patients showed a moderate but significant shortening of TCRB CDR3 length in all four CD4+ subsets. Shorter templates might be favored by PCR, yet because patient and control samples were amplified and corrected together, any such skew would affect both groups equally. Naive, central memory and regulatory TCRB repertoires appeared more similar among patients than among healthy donors. Only small numbers of individuals were included in the HLA sub-analyses, which left unresolved whether HLA type had any influence on TCRB rearrangement. Patients with type 1 diabetes made fewer insertions and deleted more nucleotides at VDJ recombination sites, implying thymic rearrangement abnormalities.

This clonotype was sampled from a man aged 30-40 years with type 1 diabetes. Sample: naive CD4+ T cells from blood. In light of the paper, this sample's cell subset or site label describes: true naive CD4+ T cells. The chain couples TRBV11-1 to TRBJ2-5; 9 junctional bases match TRBD2. The bases are TGTGCCAGCAGCTCCAGCGGGAGGTGGCAAGAGACCCAGTACTTC. This codes for CASSSSGRWQETQYF.